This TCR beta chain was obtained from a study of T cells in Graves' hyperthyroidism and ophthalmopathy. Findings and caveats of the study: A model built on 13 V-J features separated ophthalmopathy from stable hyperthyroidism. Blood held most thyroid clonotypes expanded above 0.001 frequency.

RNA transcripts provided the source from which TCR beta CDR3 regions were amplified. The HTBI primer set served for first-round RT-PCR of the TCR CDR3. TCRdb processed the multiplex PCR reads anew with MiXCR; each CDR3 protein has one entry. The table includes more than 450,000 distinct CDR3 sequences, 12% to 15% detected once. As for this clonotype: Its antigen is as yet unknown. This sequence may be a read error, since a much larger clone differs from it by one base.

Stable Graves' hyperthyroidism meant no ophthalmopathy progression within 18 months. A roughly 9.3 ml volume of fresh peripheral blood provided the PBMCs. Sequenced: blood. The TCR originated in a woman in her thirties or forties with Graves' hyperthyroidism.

CDR3 nucleotide sequence: TGTGCCAGCAGTGAAGCGCTTGCTAGCAGGAGAAACAATGAGCAGTTCTTC. Its translation: CASSEALASRRNNEQFF. This rearrangement joins TRBV2 to TRBJ2-1, with D possibly being TRBD2 (5 bases). V lost 0 bases, J lost 5 bases, and 17 bases lay in between. Germline values: CDR1 SNHLY, CDR2 FYNNEI. The CDR3 is 17 residues long.